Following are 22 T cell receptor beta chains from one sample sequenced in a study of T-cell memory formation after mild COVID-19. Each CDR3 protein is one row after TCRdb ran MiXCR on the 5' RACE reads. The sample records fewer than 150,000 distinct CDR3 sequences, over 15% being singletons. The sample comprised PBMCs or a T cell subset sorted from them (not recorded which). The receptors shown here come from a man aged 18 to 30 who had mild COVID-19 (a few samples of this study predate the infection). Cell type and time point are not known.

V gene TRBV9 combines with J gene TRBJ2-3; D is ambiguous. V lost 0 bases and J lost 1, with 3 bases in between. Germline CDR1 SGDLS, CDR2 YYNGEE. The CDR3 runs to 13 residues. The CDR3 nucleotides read TGTGCCAGCAGCGTAGACCGCACAGATACGCAGTATTTT. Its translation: CASSVDRTDTQYF.

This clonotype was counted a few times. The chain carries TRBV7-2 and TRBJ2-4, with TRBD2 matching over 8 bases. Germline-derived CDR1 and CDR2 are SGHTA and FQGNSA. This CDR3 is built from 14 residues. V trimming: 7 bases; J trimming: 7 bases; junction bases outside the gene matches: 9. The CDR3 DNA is TGTGCCAGCACCCCAGGGCGGGGGGCGAACATTCAGTACTTC. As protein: CASTPGRGANIQYF.

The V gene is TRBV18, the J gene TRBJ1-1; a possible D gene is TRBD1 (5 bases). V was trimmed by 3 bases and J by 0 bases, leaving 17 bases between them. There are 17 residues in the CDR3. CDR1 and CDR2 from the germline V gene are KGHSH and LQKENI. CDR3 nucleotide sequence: TGTGCCAGCTCACCTAATACCCTAGACAGACTGAACACTGAAGCTTTCTTT. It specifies CASSPNTLDRLNTEAFF.

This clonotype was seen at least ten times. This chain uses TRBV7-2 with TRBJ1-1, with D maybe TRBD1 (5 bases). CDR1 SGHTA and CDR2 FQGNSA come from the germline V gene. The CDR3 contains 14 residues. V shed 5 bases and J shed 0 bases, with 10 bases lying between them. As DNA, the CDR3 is TGTGCCAGCAGCCGCGGGGGGATGAACACTGAAGCTTTCTTT. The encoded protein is CASSRGGMNTEAFF.

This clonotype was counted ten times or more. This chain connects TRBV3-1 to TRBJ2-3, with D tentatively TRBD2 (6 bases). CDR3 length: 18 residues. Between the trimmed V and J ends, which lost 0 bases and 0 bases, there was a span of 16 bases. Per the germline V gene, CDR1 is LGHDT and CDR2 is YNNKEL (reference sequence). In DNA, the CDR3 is TGTGCCAGCAGCCAAGATGCGGGGTCCGGAACTAGCACAGATACGCAGTATTTT. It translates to CASSQDAGSGTSTDTQYF.

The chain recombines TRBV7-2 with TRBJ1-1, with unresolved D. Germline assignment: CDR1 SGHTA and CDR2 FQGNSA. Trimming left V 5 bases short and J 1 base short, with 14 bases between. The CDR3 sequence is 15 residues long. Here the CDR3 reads CASSPGRVKNTEAFF. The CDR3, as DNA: TGTGCCAGCAGCCCTGGACGGGTGAAGAACACTGAAGCTTTCTTT.

CDR3 bases: TGCGCCAGCAGCCAGAGCCACACAGGCGGATACGAGCAGTACTTC. The encoded protein is CASSQSHTGGYEQYF. This chain uses TRBV4-3 with TRBJ2-7; D might be TRBD1 (5 bases). Trimming took 3 bases from V and 4 from J, leaving 16 bases between them. The germline V gene has CDR1 LGHNA and CDR2 YSLEER. This CDR3 has 15 residues.

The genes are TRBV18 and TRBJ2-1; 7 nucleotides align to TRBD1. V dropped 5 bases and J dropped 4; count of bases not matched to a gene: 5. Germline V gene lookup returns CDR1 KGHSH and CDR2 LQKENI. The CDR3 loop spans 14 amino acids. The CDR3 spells CASSRGQEYNEQFF. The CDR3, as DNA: TGTGCCAGCTCAAGAGGACAGGAGTACAATGAGCAGTTCTTC. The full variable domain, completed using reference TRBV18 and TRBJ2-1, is NAGVMQNPRHLVRRRGQEARLRCSPMKGHSHVYWYRQLPEEGLKFMVYLQKENIIDESGMPKERFSAEFPKEGPSILRIQQVVRGDSAAYFCASSRGQEYNEQFFGPGTRLTVL.

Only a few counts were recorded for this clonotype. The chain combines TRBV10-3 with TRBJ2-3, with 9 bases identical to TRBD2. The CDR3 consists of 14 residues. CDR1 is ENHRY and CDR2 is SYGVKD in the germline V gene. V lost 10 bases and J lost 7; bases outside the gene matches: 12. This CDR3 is CATLASGAGNTQYF. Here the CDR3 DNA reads TGTGCCACCCTGGCTAGCGGGGCCGGAAATACGCAGTATTTT.

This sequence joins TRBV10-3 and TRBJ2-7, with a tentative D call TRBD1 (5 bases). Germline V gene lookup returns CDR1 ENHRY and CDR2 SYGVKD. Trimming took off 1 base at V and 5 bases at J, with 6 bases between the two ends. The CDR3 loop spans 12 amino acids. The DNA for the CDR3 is TGTGCCATCAGTGAGTTAGGGGACGAGCAGTACTTC. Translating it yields CAISELGDEQYF.

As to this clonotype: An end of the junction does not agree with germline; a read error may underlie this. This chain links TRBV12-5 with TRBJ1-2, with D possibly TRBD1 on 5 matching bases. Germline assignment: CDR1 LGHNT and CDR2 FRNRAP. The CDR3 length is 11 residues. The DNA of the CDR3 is TGTGCTAGTGGTTTGGTGGGACGATCTGACTTC. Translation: CASGLVGRSDF. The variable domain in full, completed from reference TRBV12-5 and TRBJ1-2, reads DARVTQTPRHKVTEMGQEVTMRCQPILGHNTVFWYRQTMMQGLELLAYFRNRAPLDDSGMPKDRFSAEMPDATLATLKIQPSEPRDSAVYFCASGLVGRSDFGSGTRLTVV.

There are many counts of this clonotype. CDR3 protein: CASSLGAHGTEAFF. CDR3 sequence (DNA): TGTGCCAGCAGCTTAGGGGCGCATGGCACTGAAGCTTTCTTT. The rearrangement links TRBV7-2 to TRBJ1-1, with D hard to call. Germline CDR1 SGHTA, CDR2 FQGNSA. V lost 1 base and J lost 4, with 10 bases in between. The CDR3 spans 14 residues.

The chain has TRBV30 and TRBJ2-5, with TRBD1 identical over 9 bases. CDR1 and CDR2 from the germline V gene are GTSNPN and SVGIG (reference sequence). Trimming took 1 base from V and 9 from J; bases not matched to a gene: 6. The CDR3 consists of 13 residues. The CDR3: CAWSAGQGRAQYF. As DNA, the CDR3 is TGTGCCTGGAGTGCGGGACAGGGAAGGGCCCAGTACTTC.

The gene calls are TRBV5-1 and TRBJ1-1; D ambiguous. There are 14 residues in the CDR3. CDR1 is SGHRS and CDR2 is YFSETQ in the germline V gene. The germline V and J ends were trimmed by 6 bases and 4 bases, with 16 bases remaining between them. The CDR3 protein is CASTPSTEGTEAFF. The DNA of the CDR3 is TGCGCCAGCACCCCAAGTACAGAAGGCACTGAAGCTTTCTTT.

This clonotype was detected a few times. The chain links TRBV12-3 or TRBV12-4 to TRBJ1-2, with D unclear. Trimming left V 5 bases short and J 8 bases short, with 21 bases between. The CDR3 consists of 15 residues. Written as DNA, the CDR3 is TGTGCCAGCAGTCCTCAGACGGGGAAAGGGAACGGCTACACCTTC. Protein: CASSPQTGKGNGYTF.

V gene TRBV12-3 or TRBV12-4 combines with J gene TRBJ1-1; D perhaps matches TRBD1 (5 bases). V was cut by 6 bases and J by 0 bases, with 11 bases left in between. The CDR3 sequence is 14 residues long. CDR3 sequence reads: CASRMTDLNTEAFF. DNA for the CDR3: TGTGCCAGCAGAATGACAGATTTGAACACTGAAGCTTTCTTT.

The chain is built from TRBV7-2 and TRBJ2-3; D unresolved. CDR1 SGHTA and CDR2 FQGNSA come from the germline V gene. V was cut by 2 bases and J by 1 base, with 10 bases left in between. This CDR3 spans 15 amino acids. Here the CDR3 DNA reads TGTGCCAGCAGCTTACGCCGGAGTCGCACAGATACGCAGTATTTT. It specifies CASSLRRSRTDTQYF.

DNA for the CDR3: TGTGCCAGCACCTCCCCGGGGACCCCCTACGAGCAGTACGTC. Its translation is CASTSPGTPYEQYV. This chain connects TRBV5-6 to TRBJ2-7; TRBD1 or TRBD2 may be the D gene (5 bases each). The CDR3 loop spans 14 amino acids. The ends were cut back, 6 bases at V and 2 bases at J, with 15 bases in the middle. Germline-derived CDR1 and CDR2 are SGHDT and YYEEEE.

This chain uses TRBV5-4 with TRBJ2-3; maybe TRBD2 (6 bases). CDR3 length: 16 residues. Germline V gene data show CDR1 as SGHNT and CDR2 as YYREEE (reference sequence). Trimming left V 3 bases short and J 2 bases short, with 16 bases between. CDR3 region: CASSSVLALPTDTQYF. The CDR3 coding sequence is TGTGCCAGCAGCTCGGTCCTAGCGCTACCCACAGATACGCAGTATTTT.

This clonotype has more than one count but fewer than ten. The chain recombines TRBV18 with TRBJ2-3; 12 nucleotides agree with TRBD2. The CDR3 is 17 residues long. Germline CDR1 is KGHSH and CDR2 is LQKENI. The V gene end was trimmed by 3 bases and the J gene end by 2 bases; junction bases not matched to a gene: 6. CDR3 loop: CASSPPGLAGITDTQYF. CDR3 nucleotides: TGTGCCAGCTCACCTCCGGGACTAGCGGGTATCACAGATACGCAGTATTTT.

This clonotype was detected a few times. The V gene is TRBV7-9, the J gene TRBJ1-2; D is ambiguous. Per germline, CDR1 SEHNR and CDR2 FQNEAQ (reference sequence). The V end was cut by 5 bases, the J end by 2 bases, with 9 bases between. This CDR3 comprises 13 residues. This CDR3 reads CASSLAQNYGYTF. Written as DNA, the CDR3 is TGTGCCAGCAGCCTGGCACAAAACTATGGCTACACCTTC.

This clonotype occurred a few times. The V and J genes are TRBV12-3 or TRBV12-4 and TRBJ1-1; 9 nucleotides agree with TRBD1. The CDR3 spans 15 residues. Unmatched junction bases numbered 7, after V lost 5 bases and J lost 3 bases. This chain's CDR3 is CASSDTGGADTEAFF. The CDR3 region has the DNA TGTGCCAGCAGTGACACAGGGGGCGCGGACACTGAAGCTTTCTTT.